Listed here are 27 T cell receptor beta chains from one sample, sequenced in a study of CD8+ T cells in alopecia areata. Reverse transcription of extracted RNA yielded cDNA, which provided the sequencing template. Generated by immunoSEQ multiplex PCR, the TCRdb table keeps only in-frame clones and is missing some. The table lists over 110,000 clones, 40% to 55% of them singletons. The source was CD4+ T cells sorted from blood, collected at week 0. The receptor source for this set is a human donor with alopecia areata.

The V and J genes are TRBV15 and TRBJ2-5, with 7 bases that match TRBD2. Germline V CDR1 and CDR2: LNHNV, YYDKDF (reference sequence). V lost 1 base to trimming and J lost 1 base; unmatched junction nucleotides: 9. The CDR3 consists of 17 residues. CDR3 DNA: TGTGCCACCAGCAGAGTGGGGGGAGGGTACCCCCAAGAGACCCAGTACTTC. Its protein is CATSRVGGGYPQETQYF.

This clone has a handful of counts. This chain links TRBV13 with TRBJ2-5, with 7 bases lining up with TRBD2. V dropped 5 bases and J dropped 0; count of bases not matched to a gene: 3. This CDR3 comprises 14 residues. Germline CDR1 and CDR2: PRHDT and FYEKMQ (reference sequence). CDR3 in DNA: TGTGCCAGCAGCCCCGGGAGGAACCAAGAGACCCAGTACTTC. Its protein product is CASSPGRNQETQYF. Full variable domain (remainder filled in from reference TRBV13 and TRBJ2-5): AAGVIQSPRHLIKEKRETATLKCYPIPRHDTVYWYQQGPGQDPQFLISFYEKMQSDKGSIPDRFSAQQFSDYHSELNMSSLELGDSALYFCASSPGRNQETQYFGPGTRLLVL.

The V call is TRBV11-2, the J call TRBJ2-1, with D maybe TRBD2 (5 bases). Germline CDR1 SGHAT, CDR2 FQNNGV. Trimming shortened V by 7 bases and J by 1 base, and 11 bases separated the two germline ends. This CDR3 is built from 14 residues. The CDR3 protein is CASKRGNSYNEQFF. Written as DNA, the CDR3 is TGTGCCAGCAAACGAGGGAATTCCTACAATGAGCAGTTCTTC.

The chain combines TRBV7-8 with TRBJ2-5; D unresolved. V gave up 4 bases and J gave up 5 bases, with 5 bases separating them. This CDR3 comprises 11 residues. Germline CDR1 is SGHVS and CDR2 is FQNEAQ. CDR3 in DNA: TGTGCCAGCAGCTACGGGGAGACCCAGTACTTC. This sequence encodes CASSYGETQYF.

CDR3 coding DNA: TGTGCCTGGAGTGTACAGACCAGCCCCGAAAAACTGTTTTTT. This encodes CAWSVQTSPEKLFF. J is TRBJ1-4 and V is TRBV30, with unresolved D. CDR3 length: 14 amino acids. Germline CDR1 reads GTSNPN; CDR2 reads SVGIG (reference sequence). Trimming pared 0 bases from V and 8 bases from J, leaving 13 bases between.

The chain has TRBV29-1 and TRBJ2-7; D is uncertain. Germline CDR1 SQVTM, CDR2 ANQGSEA. The CDR3 totals 10 residues. Trimming took 3 bases from V and 7 from J, leaving 7 bases between them. CDR3 nucleotides: TGCAGCGTTGAGAACGGAGAGCAGTACTTC. It codes for CSVENGEQYF.

The genes are TRBV11-2 and TRBJ2-7, with D possibly being TRBD1 (5 bases). This CDR3 is built from 14 residues. From germline, CDR1 is SGHAT and CDR2 FQNNGV. Trimming took off 5 bases at V and 3 bases at J, with 14 bases between the two ends. DNA for the CDR3: TGTGCCAGCAGCCTGACAGACGGGTTCTACGAGCAGTACTTC. This translates into CASSLTDGFYEQYF. Full variable domain (rest looked up from reference TRBV11-2 and TRBJ2-7): EAGVAQSPRYKIIEKRQSVAFWCNPISGHATLYWYQQILGQGPKLLIQFQNNGVVDDSQLPKDRFSAERLKGVDSTLKIQPAKLEDSAVYLCASSLTDGFYEQYFGPGTRLTVT.

V and J are TRBV7-9 and TRBJ1-1; 7 nucleotides agree with TRBD1. This CDR3 spans 15 amino acids. V shed 5 bases and J 1 base; nucleotides not matched to a gene: 7. Per germline, CDR1 SEHNR and CDR2 FQNEAQ (reference sequence). The CDR3 DNA sequence: TGTGCCAGCAGCGGTGACAGGGCGCGGAACACTGAAGCTTTCTTT. Translating it yields CASSGDRARNTEAFF.

The chain carries TRBV30 and TRBJ1-5; D remains ambiguous. Trimming removed 0 bases from V and 2 bases from J, with 8 bases in between. This CDR3 has 14 residues. CDR1 and CDR2 from the germline V gene are GTSNPN and SVGIG (reference sequence). The DNA of the CDR3 is TGTGCCTGGAGTGTAAGGAGTGGCAATCAGCCCCAGCATTTT. This codes for CAWSVRSGNQPQHF. Full variable domain (remainder filled in from reference TRBV30 and TRBJ1-5): SQTIHQWPATLVQPVGSPLSLECTVEGTSNPNLYWYRQAAGRGLQLLFYSVGIGQISSEVPQNLSASRPQDRQFILSSKKLLLSDSGFYLCAWSVRSGNQPQHFGDGTRLSIL.

The genes are TRBV10-3 and TRBJ2-5, with 7 positions matching TRBD2. V gave up 0 bases and J gave up 4 bases; unmatched junction bases: 5. Germline V CDR1 and CDR2: ENHRY, SYGVKD. The CDR3 has 15 residues. The CDR3 nucleotides are TGTGCCATCAGTGAGTCGCGGGGGAGATTAGAGACCCAGTACTTC. Its translation: CAISESRGRLETQYF.

A single count supports this clone. V is TRBV29-1 and J is TRBJ2-1; the D gene is possibly TRBD1 (6 bases). The germline V and J ends were trimmed by 5 bases and 5 bases, with 10 bases remaining between them. This CDR3 region has 12 residues. From germline, CDR1 is SQVTM and CDR2 ANQGSEA. CDR3 bases: TGCAGCGTTTCCAGGGGAAACAATGAGCAGTTCTTC. Its protein is CSVSRGNNEQFF.

The genes are TRBV5-1 and TRBJ2-7, with 9 bases that match TRBD1. This CDR3 spans 15 amino acids. The J segment lost 0 bases and the V segment lost 4 bases, leaving 5 bases of the junction unmatched. CDR1 SGHRS and CDR2 YFSETQ come from the germline V gene. DNA for the CDR3: TGCGCCAGCAGCAGGACAGGGGATGCCTCCTACGAGCAGTACTTC. Its translation: CASSRTGDASYEQYF.

This sequence joins TRBV29-1 and TRBJ2-5, with D unresolved. The CDR3 runs to 12 residues. Looked up from germline, CDR1 is SQVTM and CDR2 is ANQGSEA. The V end was cut by 2 bases, the J end by 5 bases, with 9 bases between. CDR3 sequence (DNA): TGCAGCGTTGAAATCGTGGCGGAGACCCAGTACTTC. The encoded protein is CSVEIVAETQYF.

This clone was seen only a few times. The chain carries TRBV7-2 and TRBJ2-5; D may be TRBD1 (5 bases). Germline V gives CDR1 SGHTA, CDR2 FQGNSA. The CDR3 has 14 amino acids. Trimming stripped 5 bases from V and 2 bases from J, with 12 bases between. The CDR3 loop reads CASSRQPGQETQYF. In DNA, the CDR3 is TGTGCCAGCAGCCGACAGCCCGGGCAAGAGACCCAGTACTTC.

This clone was observed once. The same CDR3 can be traced to other DNA sequences in this sample. This sequence joins TRBV7-9 and TRBJ2-7; 8 bases agree with TRBD2. Germline V gives CDR1 SEHNR, CDR2 FQNEAQ (reference sequence). The CDR3 contains 12 residues. Trimming took 5 bases from V and 4 from J; bases not matched to a gene: 1. CDR3 amino acids: CASSPGGYEQYF. The CDR3 nucleotides are TGTGCCAGCAGCCCGGGGGGGTACGAGCAGTACTTC.

The chain recombines TRBV19 with TRBJ2-7, with 11 bases fitting TRBD2. CDR1 LNHDA and CDR2 SQIVND come from the germline V gene (reference sequence). V was pared by 3 bases and J by 7 bases, with 8 bases of the junction left unmatched. The CDR3 runs 15 residues. The CDR3 spells CASSIRIAGGQEQYF. In DNA, the CDR3 is TGTGCCAGTAGTATTCGGATAGCGGGAGGGCAGGAGCAGTACTTC. Based on the CDR3 plus reference TRBV19 and TRBJ2-7, the full variable domain is DGGITQSPKYLFRKEGQNVTLSCEQNLNHDAMYWYRQDPGQGLRLIYYSQIVNDFQKGDIAEGYSVSREKKESFPLTVTSAQKNPTAFYLCASSIRIAGGQEQYFGPGTRLTVT.

The chain recombines TRBV29-1 with TRBJ2-2, with 9 bases matching TRBD2. Germline CDR1 and CDR2: SQVTM and ANQGSEA. This CDR3 is 15 amino acids long. V shed 0 bases, J shed 7 bases, and the junction held 6 bases outside the gene matches. The CDR3 DNA sequence: TGCAGCGTTGAAGAATCGGCGGGAGGGGTCGGGGAGCTGTTTTTT. Translating it yields CSVEESAGGVGELFF.

The chain links TRBV27 to TRBJ2-5, with D maybe TRBD1 (6 bases). The V end lost 6 bases, the J end lost 5 bases, and 19 bases lay between the germline ends. Germline V gene data show CDR1 as MNHEY and CDR2 as SMNVEV (reference sequence). This CDR3 is 15 amino acids long. The CDR3 here is CASSLRDTLGETQYF. The CDR3 DNA reads as TGTGCCAGCAGCCTTAGGGACACCCTGGGGGAGACCCAGTACTTC.

V gene TRBV6-1 combines with J gene TRBJ1-1; 10 nucleotides line up with TRBD1. The CDR3 length is 14 residues. Trimming took 7 bases from V and 2 from J; bases not matched to a gene: 4. Germline loops: CDR1 MNHNS, CDR2 SASEGT. Here the CDR3 reads CASNRQGANTEAFF. CDR3 nucleotides: TGTGCCAGCAATCGACAGGGGGCCAACACTGAAGCTTTCTTT.

The genes are TRBV14 and TRBJ2-7; 7 bases are a match to TRBD1. This CDR3 has 13 amino acids. The germline V gene has CDR1 SGHDN and CDR2 FVKESK. Unmatched junction bases numbered 2, after V lost 4 bases and J lost 2 bases. As DNA, the CDR3 is TGTGCCAGCAGCCCAGGGGGAACCTACGAGCAGTACTTC. Protein: CASSPGGTYEQYF.

The chain carries TRBV15 and TRBJ1-5; a possible D gene is TRBD1 (5 bases). The CDR3 totals 13 residues. V was cut by 4 bases and J by 7 bases, with 11 bases left in between. Germline-derived CDR1 and CDR2 are LNHNV and YYDKDF (reference sequence). CDR3 protein: CATSTQGNQPQHF. The CDR3, as DNA: TGTGCCACCAGCACGCAGGGTAACCAGCCCCAGCATTTT.

This clone was seen just once. Other DNA sequences in this specimen translate into the identical CDR3. The chain links TRBV29-1 to TRBJ1-1, with no clear D. V shed 3 bases and J shed 2 bases, with 10 bases lying between them. The CDR3 totals 13 residues. Germline V gene sequence: CDR1 SQVTM, CDR2 ANQGSEA. In DNA form, the CDR3 reads TGCAGCGTTGATGGGCAGACTAACACTGAAGCTTTCTTT. Its translation is CSVDGQTNTEAFF.

The chain is built from TRBV29-1 and TRBJ2-1; perhaps TRBD2 as D (6 bases). Germline CDR1 reads SQVTM; CDR2 reads ANQGSEA. V gave up 5 bases and J gave up 1 base, with 12 bases separating them. CDR3 length: 14 amino acids. The CDR3, as DNA: TGCAGCGTTTCGGGACTTCTTTCCTACAATGAGCAGTTCTTC. Translating gives CSVSGLLSYNEQFF.

This chain uses TRBV27 with TRBJ2-7, with 7 nucleotides matching TRBD2. The CDR3 has 14 residues. J lost 3 bases, V lost 7 bases, and 9 bases had no gene match. Germline assignment: CDR1 MNHEY and CDR2 SMNVEV (reference sequence). CDR3 loop: CASKGWAGVYEQYF. As DNA, the CDR3 is TGTGCCAGCAAAGGGTGGGCGGGAGTCTACGAGCAGTACTTC.

This clone showed up just once. This chain joins TRBV30 and TRBJ2-1, with D uncertain. Per the germline V gene, CDR1 is GTSNPN and CDR2 is SVGIG (reference sequence). Between the trimmed V and J ends, which lost 0 bases and 0 bases, there was a span of 9 bases. The CDR3 spans 15 residues. CDR3 sequence (DNA): TGTGCCTGGAGTGTTGGCGCGAGCTCCTACAATGAGCAGTTCTTC. Translating it yields CAWSVGASSYNEQFF.

This chain connects TRBV20-1 to TRBJ1-1; D is unresolved. Germline assignment: CDR1 DFQATT and CDR2 SNEGSKA (reference sequence). Trimming took off 3 bases at V and 11 bases at J, with 10 bases between the two ends. The CDR3 loop spans 10 amino acids. CDR3 amino acids: CSAREDVAFF. CDR3 bases: TGCAGTGCTAGGGAAGACGTGGCTTTCTTT.

This clone came up once. V is TRBV30 and J is TRBJ2-6; D is unresolved. Germline V gene data show CDR1 as GTSNPN and CDR2 as SVGIG (reference sequence). The CDR3 extends over 15 amino acids. Deletions cut 6 bases from V and 2 bases from J, with 14 bases between. The CDR3 here is CACPADLPGANVLTF. The DNA of the CDR3 is TGTGCCTGCCCAGCAGACCTTCCTGGGGCCAACGTCCTGACTTTC.